These 9 T cell receptor beta chains share one sample of origin, sequenced in a study of beta chain features in type 1 diabetes. Of the isolated RNA, all was reverse transcribed, and so the sequenced material was expressed TCRB transcripts. Measured with immunoSEQ multiplex PCR; TCRdb has only the in-frame clones, and not every one. The table shows fewer than 900,000 clones, with 15% to 20% occurring only once. The sample comprised naive CD4+ T cells from blood. These receptors all stem from a woman aged 18-29 years in good health.

The chain is built from TRBV14 and TRBJ2-7; no clear D gene. CDR1 is SGHDN and CDR2 is FVKESK in the germline V gene. V was shortened by 1 base and J by 3 bases, with 4 bases between the two germline ends. The CDR3 is made up of 12 amino acids. CDR3 DNA sequence: TGTGCCAGCAGCCAAGTAATCTACGAGCAGTACTTC. This codes for CASSQVIYEQYF.

The chain carries TRBV29-1 and TRBJ2-1, with 13 positions matching TRBD2. The V gene end was trimmed by 4 bases and the J gene end by 3 bases; junction bases not matched to a gene: 3. CDR3 length equals 15 residues. Germline CDR1 is SQVTM and CDR2 is ANQGSEA. CDR3 nucleotide sequence: TGCAGCGTTGGGGGACTAGCGGGGAACTACAATGAGCAGTTCTTC. Translating gives CSVGGLAGNYNEQFF.

In its sample, this clone was seen a few times. The V gene is TRBV2, the J gene TRBJ1-2; D is undetermined. Trimming removed 4 bases from V and 8 bases from J, with 11 bases in between. This CDR3 spans 12 amino acids. Germline V gene lookup returns CDR1 SNHLY and CDR2 FYNNEI. In DNA form, the CDR3 reads TGTGCCAGCAGTGTGGGGTTGTGGGGCTACACCTTC. Encoded protein: CASSVGLWGYTF. The variable domain in full, with the rest retrieved from reference TRBV2 and TRBJ1-2, is EPEVTQTPSHQVTQMGQEVILRCVPISNHLYFYWYRQILGQKVEFLVSFYNNEISEKSEIFDDQFSVERPDGSNFTLKIRSTKLEDSAMYFCASSVGLWGYTFGSGTRLTVV.

The V call is TRBV11-2, the J call TRBJ2-5; TRBD1 aligns across 9 bases. There are 16 residues in the CDR3. V gave up 1 base and J gave up 6 bases; unmatched junction bases: 9. Germline V lookup: CDR1 SGHAT, CDR2 FQNNGV. The CDR3 DNA sequence: TGTGCCAGCAGCTTAGTCCATGGGACAGGGATAAAGACCCAGTACTTC. This translates into CASSLVHGTGIKTQYF.

This clone was counted a few times. The rearrangement uses TRBV7-2 and TRBJ2-7; D unclear. There are 14 residues in the CDR3. Looked up from germline, CDR1 is SGHTA and CDR2 is FQGNSA. V was trimmed by 2 bases and J by 3 bases, leaving 11 bases between them. CDR3 residues: CASSLPGLDYEQYF. The CDR3 DNA reads TGTGCCAGCAGCTTACCGGGCCTCGACTACGAGCAGTACTTC.

The chain combines TRBV13 with TRBJ2-1; D unresolved. This CDR3 contains 14 residues. The V end lost 5 bases, the J end lost 1 base, and 9 bases lay between the germline ends. Looked up from germline, CDR1 is PRHDT and CDR2 is FYEKMQ (reference sequence). CDR3 sequence reads: CASSARVSYNEQFF. The CDR3 DNA reads as TGTGCCAGCAGCGCCAGAGTATCCTACAATGAGCAGTTCTTC.

About this clone itself: Other DNA sequences in this sample translate to the same CDR3. J is TRBJ1-1 and V is TRBV7-3; D is undetermined. Per the germline V gene, CDR1 is SGHTA and CDR2 is FQGTGA. The CDR3 spans 13 residues. With 6 bases removed from V and 2 bases from J, the gap between germline ends came to 10 bases. CDR3 amino acids: CASSYGPNTEAFF. The CDR3 DNA sequence: TGTGCCAGCAGTTACGGACCAAACACTGAAGCTTTCTTT.

This sequence joins TRBV7-9 and TRBJ2-5; 8 positions match TRBD2. The germline V gene encodes CDR1 SEHNR and CDR2 FQNEAQ (reference sequence). With V trimmed by 1 base and J by 5 bases, 9 bases remained unmatched. This CDR3 is 16 amino acids long. CDR3 sequence: CASSLGATASGETQYF. The CDR3 DNA reads TGTGCCAGCAGCTTAGGGGCGACGGCTAGCGGGGAGACCCAGTACTTC.

V usage is TRBV12-5 and J usage is TRBJ2-2; D might be TRBD2 (6 bases). Germline loops: CDR1 LGHNT, CDR2 FRNRAP. The CDR3 has 17 amino acids. V was cut by 5 bases and J by 7 bases, with 23 bases left in between. CDR3 nucleotides: TGTGCTAGTGGTATCAATTCCGGGACTCATTTCGGCGGGGAGCTGTTTTTT. This gives the protein CASGINSGTHFGGELFF. The full variable domain, completed using reference TRBV12-5 and TRBJ2-2, is DARVTQTPRHKVTEMGQEVTMRCQPILGHNTVFWYRQTMMQGLELLAYFRNRAPLDDSGMPKDRFSAEMPDATLATLKIQPSEPRDSAVYFCASGINSGTHFGGELFFGEGSRLTVL.